Sequencing of this TCR beta chain was carried out in a study of glioma-infiltrating T cells after dendritic cell vaccination. This clone was picked up a small number of times. The germline gives CDR1 LGHNA, CDR2 YSLEER. CDR3 length: 11 amino acids. Deletions cut 4 bases from V and 7 bases from J, with 7 bases between. The protocol was immunoSEQ multiplex PCR, while the TCRdb copy is restricted to in-frame clones and leaves out a portion. The sample lists roughly 51,000 clones, 85% occurring once. Only patients with spare fresh-frozen tumor and over two years of follow-up were included. Isocitrate dehydrogenase mutation was absent in all glioblastoma patients.

The sequencing used blood, collected before dendritic cell vaccination. The chain combines TRBV4-3 with TRBJ1-1, with D maybe TRBD1 (5 bases). The source is a human donor with glioblastoma. The DNA for the CDR3 is TGCGCCAGCAGCCGGGGGGGTGAAGCTTTCTTT. It encodes CASSRGGEAFF.